This T cell receptor (beta chain) was identified in a study of shared clonotypes between healthy human individuals. This clone was counted only a few times. Its specificity is unknown. Findings of the study overall: Four donors had around 5% of their naive CD4 clonotypes in common. Sequencing depth was a factor that was expected to affect clonotype sharing among donors. A generally larger estimated richness was seen in naive subsets than in memory subsets.

Samples underwent the assay at deep level. Method: immunoSEQ multiplex PCR; TCRdb's copy keeps in-frame clones and lacks some. The profile covers around 2,000,000 clones, with 85% to 95% appearing a single time and approximately 1.7% taken by the ten largest. Germline V gives CDR1 MNHEY, CDR2 SMNVEV (reference sequence). There are 10 residues in the CDR3. V was pared by 7 bases and J by 6 bases, with 4 bases between. Naive-designated CD8 cells lacked CD45RO, were positively enriched for CCR7, and omitted terminally differentiated effector memory CD45RA+ cells. This sequence joins TRBV27 and TRBJ1-5; D is ambiguous. Sequencing input: naive CD8+ T cells from PBMCs. The TCR originated in a man aged 18 to 30 in good health. Some clones in this sample may be carry-over from other donors' samples. The CDR3: CASTCQPQHF. For the CDR3, the DNA is TGTGCCAGCACCTGTCAGCCCCAGCATTTT.